These 22 T cell receptor beta chains originate from one sample sequenced in a study of cytotoxic CD8 clonotypes in ibrutinib-treated CLL. The table came from immunoSEQ multiplex PCR; TCRdb's copy has only in-frame clones and leaves some out. The sample includes about 300,000 clones, approximately 79% seen only once; the top ten take around 6%. Sequences were derived from PBMCs, sampled at disease progression, from a patient treated with ibrutinib. These receptors originate from a human donor with chronic lymphocytic leukemia.

The V call is TRBV2, the J call TRBJ2-7, with TRBD1 identical over 9 bases. The germline V gene encodes CDR1 SNHLY and CDR2 FYNNEI. This CDR3 spans 15 amino acids. The V and J ends lost 6 bases and 8 bases, in that order; junction bases with no gene match: 14. The CDR3 here is CASSPQLLTGGKQYF. DNA for the CDR3: TGTGCCAGCAGCCCACAACTTTTGACAGGGGGAAAGCAGTACTTC. The whole variable domain, remainder taken from reference TRBV2 and TRBJ2-7, is EPEVTQTPSHQVTQMGQEVILRCVPISNHLYFYWYRQILGQKVEFLVSFYNNEISEKSEIFDDQFSVERPDGSNFTLKIRSTKLEDSAMYFCASSPQLLTGGKQYFGPGTRLTVT.

V usage is TRBV27 and J usage is TRBJ2-3, with D possibly TRBD1 on 6 matching bases. With 4 bases removed from V and 10 bases from J, the gap between germline ends came to 15 bases. Germline V gene data show CDR1 as MNHEY and CDR2 as SMNVEV (reference sequence). CDR3 size: 13 residues. CDR3 DNA sequence: TGTGCCAGCAGTTGGGGGCCCGGGAAGCCGCAGTATTTT. Protein product: CASSWGPGKPQYF.

The chain carries TRBV13 and TRBJ2-1; weak D call: TRBD2 (5 bases). This CDR3 is built from 14 residues. Germline V gene lookup returns CDR1 PRHDT and CDR2 FYEKMQ (reference sequence). V lost 7 bases, J lost 3 bases, and 13 bases lay in between. This CDR3 is CASKRSGNYNEQFF. The CDR3, as DNA: TGTGCCAGCAAAAGAAGCGGAAACTACAATGAGCAGTTCTTC.

The genes are TRBV25-1 and TRBJ2-1; D remains unclear. The V gene lost 6 bases and the J gene lost 4 bases, with 1 base spanning the gap. Germline V gene lookup returns CDR1 MGHDK and CDR2 SYGVNS. CDR3 size: 10 residues. The CDR3 spells CASRYNEQFF. DNA for the CDR3: TGTGCCAGCAGGTACAATGAGCAGTTCTTC.

V gene TRBV6-1 combines with J gene TRBJ2-1; the D call may be TRBD1 or TRBD2 (5 bases each). Germline V gene data show CDR1 as MNHNS and CDR2 as SASEGT. The CDR3 covers 17 residues. V shed 5 bases and J shed 0 bases, with 17 bases lying between them. DNA for the CDR3: TGTGCCAGCAGTCAAGTCCGGGACCACTACTCCTACAATGAGCAGTTCTTC. This encodes CASSQVRDHYSYNEQFF.

This chain joins TRBV5-5 and TRBJ2-2; D unclear. Deletions cut 0 bases from V and 0 bases from J, with 6 bases between. Germline V gives CDR1 SGHKS, CDR2 YYEKEE (reference sequence). This CDR3 has 15 amino acids. The CDR3 nucleotides read TGTGCCAGCAGCTTGGTTCAATCGAACACCGGGGAGCTGTTTTTT. Translation: CASSLVQSNTGELFF.

V gene TRBV5-1 combines with J gene TRBJ1-2, with 9 bases fitting TRBD1. V lost 7 bases to trimming and J lost 6 bases; unmatched junction nucleotides: 10. Germline V gene data show CDR1 as SGHRS and CDR2 as YFSETQ. The CDR3 is made up of 14 amino acids. The CDR3 nucleotides read TGCGCCAGCGGCATACAGGGGGCGCGTCATGGCTACACCTTC. It encodes CASGIQGARHGYTF.

V gene TRBV9 combines with J gene TRBJ2-3; D is perhaps TRBD1 or TRBD2 (6 bases each). Germline CDR1 and CDR2: SGDLS and YYNGEE. Deletions cut 3 bases from V and 0 bases from J, with 17 bases between. CDR3 size: 17 residues. CDR3 region: CASSDSGADPSTDTQYF. For the CDR3, the DNA is TGTGCCAGCAGCGACTCGGGGGCGGACCCTAGCACAGATACGCAGTATTTT.

The chain employs TRBV5-1 and TRBJ2-5, with 7 nucleotides matching TRBD2. The ends lost 4 bases at V and 0 bases at J; junction bases unmatched: 9. Germline values: CDR1 SGHRS, CDR2 YFSETQ. The CDR3 runs to 16 residues. CDR3 loop: CASSPGLGSYQETQYF. The DNA of the CDR3 is TGCGCCAGCAGCCCAGGACTAGGCTCGTACCAAGAGACCCAGTACTTC.

This chain joins TRBV2 and TRBJ2-1; possibly TRBD2 for D (5 bases). V was cut by 6 bases and J by 0 bases, with 12 bases left in between. This CDR3 contains 15 residues. CDR1 and CDR2 from the germline V gene are SNHLY and FYNNEI. The CDR3 spells CASREDSSSYNEQFF. DNA of the CDR3: TGTGCCAGCAGGGAGGACTCGAGCTCCTACAATGAGCAGTTCTTC.

The chain is built from TRBV29-1 and TRBJ2-7, with D perhaps matching TRBD1 (5 bases). Looked up from germline, CDR1 is SQVTM and CDR2 is ANQGSEA. The CDR3 covers 11 residues. Trimming shortened V by 2 bases and J by 5 bases, and 7 bases separated the two germline ends. CDR3: CSVEQGHEQYF. The CDR3 nucleotides read TGCAGCGTTGAACAGGGCCACGAGCAGTACTTC.

The V call is TRBV7-9, the J call TRBJ2-2; 9 positions match TRBD2. The CDR3 is made up of 16 amino acids. Germline values: CDR1 SEHNR, CDR2 FQNEAQ (reference sequence). J gave up 6 bases and V 5 bases, and 10 bases lay outside the gene matches. Here the CDR3 DNA reads TGTGCCAGCAGCCCGCCCGGGCGGGGGGGCCCCGGGGAGCTGTTTTTT. Translation gives CASSPPGRGGPGELFF. The whole variable domain, remainder taken from reference TRBV7-9 and TRBJ2-2, is DTGVSQNPRHKITKRGQNVTFRCDPISEHNRLYWYRQTLGQGPEFLTYFQNEAQLEKSRLLSDRFSAERPKGSFSTLEIQRTEQGDSAMYLCASSPPGRGGPGELFFGEGSRLTVL.

The V gene is TRBV5-6, the J gene TRBJ2-7, with TRBD2 matching over 15 bases. The CDR3 consists of 15 residues. The J segment lost 7 bases and the V segment lost 3 bases, leaving 5 bases of the junction unmatched. CDR1 SGHDT and CDR2 YYEEEE come from the germline V gene. This CDR3 reads CASSSPGTSGREQYF. The CDR3 DNA follows: TGTGCCAGCAGCTCACCCGGGACTAGCGGGAGGGAGCAGTACTTC.

Of note for this clone: Other DNA sequences in this specimen translate into the identical CDR3. The gene calls are TRBV27 and TRBJ2-7; weak D call: TRBD1 (5 bases). Germline V gives CDR1 MNHEY, CDR2 SMNVEV (reference sequence). The CDR3 has 14 amino acids. Trimming removed 2 bases at V and 1 base at J, with 9 bases between. The CDR3 coding sequence is TGTGCCAGCAGTTTAGGCTCAGGGTCCTACGAGCAGTACTTC. This translates into CASSLGSGSYEQYF.

The V call is TRBV18, the J call TRBJ1-2; the match to TRBD1 covers 10 bases. CDR1 and CDR2 (germline): KGHSH, LQKENI. This CDR3 comprises 16 residues. After removal of 2 bases from V and 3 bases from J, the junction contained 6 bases not matched to a gene. DNA for the CDR3: TGTGCCAGCTCACCATGGGACAGGGGACTTCACTATGGCTACACCTTC. Translating gives CASSPWDRGLHYGYTF.

The rearrangement joins TRBV10-3 to TRBJ1-2, with D uncertain. The CDR3 is made up of 14 amino acids. V lost 4 bases, J lost 4 bases, and 13 bases lay in between. CDR1 ENHRY and CDR2 SYGVKD come from the germline V gene. The CDR3 sequence: CAISGGDFVYGYTF. For the CDR3, the DNA is TGTGCCATCAGTGGTGGGGATTTTGTCTATGGCTACACCTTC.

The V gene is TRBV9, the J gene TRBJ1-2; the match to TRBD1 covers 10 bases. Germline CDR1 and CDR2: SGDLS and YYNGEE. This CDR3 region has 18 residues. V was clipped by 0 bases and J by 4 bases; unmatched bases: 12. CDR3 bases: TGTGCCAGCAGCGTAGCCCTAACCGGGACAGGGGAACGCTATGGCTACACCTTC. It is translated as CASSVALTGTGERYGYTF. The variable domain in full, completed from reference TRBV9 and TRBJ1-2, reads DSGVTQTPKHLITATGQRVTLRCSPRSGDLSVYWYQQSLDQGLQFLIQYYNGEERAKGNILERFSAQQFPDLHSELNLSSLELGDSALYFCASSVALTGTGERYGYTFGSGTRLTVV.

A note on this clone: Germline and junction disagree at one end, which may indicate a read error. This chain connects TRBV5-8 to TRBJ1-6, with D unclear. Germline V lookup: CDR1 SGHTS, CDR2 YDEGEE. The CDR3 totals 13 residues. DNA of the CDR3: TGTGCCAGCAGCTTGCGAGCGGGTGTCAGTTGGGTCTTT. Protein: CASSLRAGVSWVF.

In this sample, this clone turned up a few times. The chain recombines TRBV5-4 with TRBJ1-2, with 7 bases lining up with TRBD1. V trimming: 6 bases; J trimming: 7 bases; junction bases outside the gene matches: 12. This CDR3 comprises 14 residues. CDR1 is SGHNT, CDR2 YYREEE, per germline (reference sequence). CDR3 amino acids: CASIPRTGAGGYTF. The CDR3 DNA is TGTGCCAGCATCCCGCGCACAGGGGCGGGTGGCTACACCTTC.

The chain uses TRBV4-2 and TRBJ1-2; the D is unclear. The V gene's germline CDR1 is LGHNA and CDR2 YNFKEQ. The CDR3 has 16 amino acids. V shed 0 bases and J shed 1 base, with 12 bases lying between them. In DNA form, the CDR3 reads TGTGCCAGCAGCCAAGAAGGGCCCACGTTTAACTATGGCTACACCTTC. It yields the protein CASSQEGPTFNYGYTF.

V and J are TRBV11-3 and TRBJ2-5, with 10 bases identical to TRBD2. Germline V gene sequence: CDR1 SGHNT, CDR2 YENEEA. With 1 base clipped from V and 4 bases from J, the junction kept 6 bases outside the gene matches. The CDR3 runs 16 residues. The CDR3 coding sequence is TGTGCCAGCAGCTTAGGCACTAGCGGGGCCGGAGAGACCCAGTACTTC. Translation: CASSLGTSGAGETQYF. The full variable domain, with the rest looked up from reference TRBV11-3 and TRBJ2-5, is EAGVVQSPRYKIIEKKQPVAFWCNPISGHNTLYWYLQNLGQGPELLIRYENEEAVDDSQLPKDRFSAERLKGVDSTLKIQPAELGDSAVYLCASSLGTSGAGETQYFGPGTRLLVL.

V gene TRBV10-1 combines with J gene TRBJ2-2; D might be TRBD1 (6 bases). This CDR3 has 15 residues. Trimming shortened V by 6 bases and J by 1 base, and 12 bases separated the two germline ends. Germline V gives CDR1 WNHNN, CDR2 SYGVQD (reference sequence). Written as DNA, the CDR3 is TGCGCCAGCAGCTCCGGGACAAAGAACACCGGGGAGCTGTTTTTT. This translates into CASSSGTKNTGELFF.